A selection of T cell receptor beta chains follows, all from one sample in a study of T cell responses to AZD1222 COVID-19 vaccine. Data came from immunoSEQ multiplex PCR; TCRdb stores just in-frame clones and leaves some out. The table lists roughly 100,000 clones, approximately 88% of them singletons, with 7% to 10% in the top ten. This specimen consisted of peripheral blood, obtained on day 0 of AZD1222 vaccination. These receptors were obtained from an adult in good health. The conserved cysteine and the conserved F or W are not part of the CDR3 here. Fields, in order: D gene, J gene, clone size, V gene, CDR3 protein. D genes are given only for firm matches. Clone size is not always given. Where it is, it says once, few, many or a class for expanded clones.

D: -; J: TRBJ1-2; size: few; V: TRBV20-1; CDR3: SAGQSYGYT
D: -; J: TRBJ2-7; size: -; V: TRBV5-4; CDR3: ASSLALSGVSYEQY
D: -; J: TRBJ2-7; size: -; V: TRBV19; CDR3: ASSPFGGNYEQY
D: -; J: TRBJ1-3; size: -; V: TRBV2; CDR3: ASSEFSGNTIY
D: -; J: TRBJ1-5; size: -; V: TRBV6-6; CDR3: ASSYSKEQPQH
D: TRBD1; J: TRBJ1-6; size: -; V: TRBV5-1; CDR3: ASRNQGAYNSPLH
D: TRBD2; J: TRBJ2-2; size: -; V: TRBV4-1; CDR3: ASSQHTSGTGELF
D: -; J: TRBJ1-3; size: -; V: TRBV6-5; CDR3: ASSSDRGGGNTIY
D: -; J: TRBJ1-3; size: -; V: TRBV6-2/TRBV6-3; CDR3: ASSETVRSGNTIY
D: -; J: TRBJ1-1; size: -; V: TRBV6-5; CDR3: ASSYRVARFPEAF
D: TRBD2; J: TRBJ2-3; size: -; V: TRBV7-8; CDR3: ASSGLLAGGNAQY
D: -; J: TRBJ2-7; size: -; V: TRBV11-2; CDR3: ASRATWDSYEQY
D: TRBD1; J: TRBJ1-2; size: -; V: TRBV24-1; CDR3: ATSDMGQGARGYT
D: -; J: TRBJ1-2; size: -; V: TRBV19; CDR3: ASRTDHGYT
D: TRBD1; J: TRBJ1-5; size: -; V: TRBV30; CDR3: AWSGQGRQPQH
D: TRBD1; J: TRBJ1-1; size: -; V: TRBV5-6; CDR3: ASILGQGVEAF
D: TRBD2; J: TRBJ2-5; size: -; V: TRBV3-1/TRBV3-2; CDR3: ASSQPGTSGRAKAQY
D: -; J: TRBJ1-5; size: -; V: TRBV5-1; CDR3: ASSLMGSNQPQH
D: TRBD1; J: TRBJ2-7; size: -; V: TRBV29-1; CDR3: SVKRQGRGYEQY
D: TRBD2; J: TRBJ2-1; size: -; V: TRBV7-7; CDR3: ASSATSGGYNEQF
D: -; J: TRBJ2-7; size: -; V: TRBV27; CDR3: ASSLRGSGLNYEQY
D: TRBD2; J: TRBJ2-3; size: -; V: TRBV5-1; CDR3: ASSGGRGTDTQY
D: -; J: TRBJ2-5; size: -; V: TRBV3-1/TRBV3-2; CDR3: ASSLRTRKETQY
D: -; J: TRBJ2-1; size: -; V: TRBV19; CDR3: ASSRGASYNEQF
D: TRBD2; J: TRBJ2-7; size: -; V: TRBV9; CDR3: ASSYGTSGNYEQY
D: -; J: TRBJ2-3; size: -; V: TRBV28; CDR3: ASSFRGAGTDTQY